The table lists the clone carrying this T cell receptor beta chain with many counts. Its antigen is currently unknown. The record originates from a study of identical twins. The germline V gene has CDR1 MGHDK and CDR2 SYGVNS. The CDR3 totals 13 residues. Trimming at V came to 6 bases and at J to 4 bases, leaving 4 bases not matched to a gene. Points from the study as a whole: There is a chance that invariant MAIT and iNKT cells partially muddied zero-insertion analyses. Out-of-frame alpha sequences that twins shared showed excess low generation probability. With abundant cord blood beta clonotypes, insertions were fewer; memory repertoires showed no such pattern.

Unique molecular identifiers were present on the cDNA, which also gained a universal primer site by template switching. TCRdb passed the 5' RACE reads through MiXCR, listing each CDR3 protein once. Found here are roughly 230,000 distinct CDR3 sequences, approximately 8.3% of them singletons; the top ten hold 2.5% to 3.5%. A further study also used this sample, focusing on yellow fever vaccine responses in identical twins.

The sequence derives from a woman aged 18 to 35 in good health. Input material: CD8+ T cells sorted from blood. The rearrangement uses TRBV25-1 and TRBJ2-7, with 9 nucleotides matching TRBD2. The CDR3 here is CASRDSGSYEQYF. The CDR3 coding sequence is TGTGCCAGCAGGGATAGCGGGAGTTACGAGCAGTACTTC.